This entry describes one T cell receptor beta chain. The antigen remains undetermined. This CDR3 is built from 14 residues. Trimming removed 5 bases from V and 7 bases from J, with 16 bases in between. Germline values: CDR1 SGHVS, CDR2 FQNEAQ. The sample is drawn from a study of T-cell memory formation after mild COVID-19. General study points: Of the contracting clones, CD4+ ones lay mainly in CM and EM, and CD8+ ones in EMRA. There were some responding clones in pre-infection memory, which suggested that cross-reactive memory had joined.

TCRdb re-called the 5' RACE reads with MiXCR, one entry per CDR3 protein. The table has about 270,000 distinct CDR3 sequences, about 17% seen once; the top ten hold less than 30%. This rearrangement joins TRBV7-8 to TRBJ2-3; perhaps TRBD2 as D (5 bases). The origin of this receptor is a young man who had mild COVID-19 (a few samples of this study predate the infection). Cell type and time point are not known. Material: PBMCs or a T cell subset sorted from them (not recorded which). CDR3 bases: TGTGCCAGCAGCCCAAGAGAGGGAAGTTATACGCAGTATTTT. Translating it yields CASSPREGSYTQYF.